Here is one T cell receptor beta chain with its context. Germline V gene data show CDR1 as MNHEY and CDR2 as SVGEGT. This CDR3 comprises 15 residues. V dropped 7 bases and J dropped 7; count of bases not matched to a gene: 9. The sample originates from a study of blood T cell repertoires in COVID-19. In the authors' methods: It was from reference gene primer amplification that nucleated cell counts were estimated. Using immunoSEQ multiplex PCR, the repertoire was profiled, and TCRdb retains in-frame clones only, with some absent. V and J calls and clone size are copied from that table; D and trimming were computed from the DNA. The sample yields approximately 500,000 clones, around 90% seen once.

The chain joins TRBV6-2 or TRBV6-3 to TRBJ1-6, with TRBD1 matching over 8 bases. The TCR sequence derives from a woman aged 50 to 60 with COVID-19, enrolled during active disease. The sample taken for sequencing was peripheral blood. In DNA form, the CDR3 reads TGTGCCAGCACCCCCGGGACAGGTTACAATTCACCCCTCCACTTT. This codes for CASTPGTGYNSPLHF.